The entry below describes one T cell receptor beta chain. As handled by the study authors: Scientists estimated how many nucleated cells there were by amplifying reference gene primers. Measured with immunoSEQ multiplex PCR; TCRdb has only the in-frame clones, and not every one. From that table come the V and J calls and clone size; the DNA was used to work out D and trimming. The sample includes under 250,000 clones, more than 75% of them seen just once. These data come from a study of blood T cell repertoires in COVID-19. On the study more broadly: T cells, B-cell-depleted T cells, or PBMCs supplied cDNA or gDNA.

This CDR3 has 17 amino acids. Germline V gene data show CDR1 as LGHDT and CDR2 as YNNKEL (reference sequence). Trimming took 1 base from V and 5 from J; bases not matched to a gene: 11. Patients of the Seattle cohort, enrolled during active infection, were followed longitudinally. The sequence came from a man aged 50 or older with COVID-19, enrolled during active disease. The source material was peripheral blood. The gene calls are TRBV3-1 (or the pseudogene TRBV3-2) and TRBJ2-5, with 9 bases lining up with TRBD2. CDR3 protein: CASSQGVSSGNRETQYF. CDR3 nucleotide sequence: TGTGCCAGCAGCCAAGGCGTTTCTAGCGGGAATCGGGAGACCCAGTACTTC.